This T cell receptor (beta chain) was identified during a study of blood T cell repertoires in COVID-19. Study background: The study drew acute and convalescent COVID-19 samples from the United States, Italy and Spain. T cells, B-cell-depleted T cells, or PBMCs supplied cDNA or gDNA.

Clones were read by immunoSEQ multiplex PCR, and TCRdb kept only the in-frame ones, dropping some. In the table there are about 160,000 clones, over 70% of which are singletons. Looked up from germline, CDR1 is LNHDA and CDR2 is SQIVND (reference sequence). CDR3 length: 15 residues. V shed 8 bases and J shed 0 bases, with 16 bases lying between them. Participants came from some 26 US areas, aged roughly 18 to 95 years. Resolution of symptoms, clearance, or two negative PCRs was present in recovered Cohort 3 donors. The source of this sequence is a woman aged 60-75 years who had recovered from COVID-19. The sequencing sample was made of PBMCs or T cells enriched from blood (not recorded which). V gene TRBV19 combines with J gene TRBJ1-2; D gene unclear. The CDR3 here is CASRYPGNSNYGYTF. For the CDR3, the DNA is TGTGCCAGTCGTTACCCGGGAAATTCTAACTATGGCTACACCTTC.